These T cell receptor beta chains were read from a single sample in a study of CD8+CD57+ T cells in acquired aplastic anemia. Using its own MiXCR run on the reads, TCRdb lists one record per CDR3 protein. The table lists approximately 130,000 distinct CDR3 sequences, almost 40% of them singletons. Material for sequencing was sorted CD4+, CD8+, or CD8+CD57+ T cells (not recorded which) from PBMCs. All receptors come from a human donor with aplastic anemia. Each CDR3 is given with its conserved first and last residue. The D gene is left open where the match is weak. Size is omitted from some rows. Given values are once, few, many or a class for expanded clones.

D	size	J	V	DNA	CDR3
TRBD1	many	TRBJ2-1	TRBV6-5	TGTGCCAGCAGTTACCAGACAGGGGCGCAGTTCTTC	CASSYQTGAQFF
TRBD2	.	TRBJ2-6	TRBV15	TGTGCCGTAGCCAGCGGGGAGGAATCTGGGGCCAACGTCCTGACTTTC	CAVASGEESGANVLTF
.	.	TRBJ2-3	TRBV7-9	TGTGCCAGCAGCTTCGGGGTTAGCACAGATACGCAGTATTTT	CASSFGVSTDTQYF
TRBD1	.	TRBJ2-2	TRBV6-5	TGTGCCAGCAGTGACTCCGGGACAGGGTTTGGCGGGGAGCTGTTTTTT	CASSDSGTGFGGELFF
.	.	TRBJ2-5	TRBV3-1	TGTGCCAGCAGTCTACAAGGGACCCAGTACTTC	CASSLQGTQYF
.	many	TRBJ1-1	TRBV6-2/TRBV6-3	TGTGCCAGCAGTTACCAACAACTGCAAGCTTTCTTT	CASSYQQLQAFF
TRBD2	.	TRBJ2-5	TRBV6-9	TGTGCCAGCAGACTACTAGCGCTGCAGACCCGGTACTTC	CASRLLALQTRYF
TRBD1	many	TRBJ1-2	TRBV20-1	TGCAGTGCTACAGGGGGCTATGGCTACACCTTC	CSATGGYGYTF
.	many	TRBJ1-1	TRBV5-6	TGTGCCAGCAGCTTGGTTTTCAGGGCCAACACTGAAGCTTTCTTT	CASSLVFRANTEAFF
.	.	TRBJ1-5	TRBV10-3	TGTGCCACTGACAAGGGCGGACAGTTTGCGCCCCAGCATTTT	CATDKGGQFAPQHF
TRBD1	.	TRBJ1-6	TRBV10-3	TGTGCCATCAGTAGTGACAGGGAAGGGAATTCACCCCTCCACTTT	CAISSDREGNSPLHF
.	.	TRBJ2-5	TRBV10-3	TGTGCCATCAGTGTCGAAGAGACCCAGTACTTC	CAISVEETQYF
.	many	TRBJ1-1	TRBV20-1	TGCAGTGCCCGCCCACTACGGTTGGGCACTGAAGCTTTCTTT	CSARPLRLGTEAFF
TRBD1	.	TRBJ2-7	TRBV2	TGTGCCAGCAGGGCGACAGGGATCTACGAGCAGTACTTC	CASRATGIYEQYF
TRBD1	many	TRBJ1-1	TRBV7-9	TGTGCCAGCAGCACCGGGACAGGGGGGACTGAAGCTTTCTTT	CASSTGTGGTEAFF
.	.	TRBJ1-3	TRBV4-3	TGCGCCAGCAGCCAAACCGGGAGTTTGGGAAACACCATATATTTT	CASSQTGSLGNTIYF
.	many	TRBJ1-5	TRBV7-2	TGTGCCAGCAGTTCTGGGCTAAATCAGCCCCAGCATTTT	CASSSGLNQPQHF
.	many	TRBJ1-3	TRBV6-5	TGTGCCAGCAGTTACCCGGACCGAAACTCTGGAAACACCATATATTTT	CASSYPDRNSGNTIYF
.	.	TRBJ1-1	TRBV10-3	TGTGCCATCAGTGAATTAGAGGGAACTGAAGCTTTCTTT	CAISELEGTEAFF
.	many	TRBJ1-5	TRBV28	TGTGCCAGCAGTTTATTCCGGAAGCCCCAGCATTTT	CASSLFRKPQHF
.	.	TRBJ1-2	TRBV28	TGTGCCAGCAGTTTAGGAGGGGACTACTATGGCTACACCTTC	CASSLGGDYYGYTF
.	.	TRBJ1-5	TRBV20-1	TGCAGTGCTAGTTCAGGGCTCGATCAGCCCCAGCATTTT	CSASSGLDQPQHF
.	.	TRBJ1-5	TRBV2	TGTGCCAGCAGGTCGGGATATAGCAATCAGCCCCAGCATTTT	CASRSGYSNQPQHF
.	many	TRBJ1-3	TRBV11-2	TGTGCCAGCAGGGTGGCCTTGGCTGGAAACACCATATATTTT	CASRVALAGNTIYF
.	.	TRBJ1-6	TRBV7-6	TGTGCCAGCAGCTCGAACGTTGGGGGGCGCGGTTCACCCCTCCACTTT	CASSSNVGGRGSPLHF
.	.	TRBJ2-3	TRBV20-1	TGCAGTGCTAGTGTCTCAGGGGGGGAGGCAGATACGCAGTATTTT	CSASVSGGEADTQYF
TRBD2	.	TRBJ2-2	TRBV29-1	TGCAGCGTTCAACTAGCGGGGGGGTATGGCGGGGAGCTGTTTTTT	CSVQLAGGYGGELFF
.	.	TRBJ1-1	TRBV15	TGTGCCACCAGCAGAGGCTCAAACACTGAAGCTTTGTTT	CATSRGSNTEALF
TRBD1	.	TRBJ1-2	TRBV19	TGTGCCAGTAAAAGGGACAGGGATCGTTACTACACCTTC	CASKRDRDRYYTF
.	many	TRBJ1-6	TRBV6-5	TGTGCCAGCAGCTACTCTAATTCACCCCTCCACTTT	CASSYSNSPLHF
.	many	TRBJ2-7	TRBV20-1	TGCAGTGCTAGGCCATTTACCAGAGATCAGTACGAGCAGTACTTC	CSARPFTRDQYEQYF
TRBD1	.	TRBJ1-6	TRBV6-2/TRBV6-3	TGTGCCAGCAGTTACGACAGGGTTAATTCACCCCTCCACTTT	CASSYDRVNSPLHF
.	many	TRBJ1-4	TRBV12-3/TRBV12-4	TGTGCCAGCACCCGAGGGGGATCAACTAATGAAAAACTGTTTTTT	CASTRGGSTNEKLFF
TRBD1	.	TRBJ1-6	TRBV20-1	TGCAGTGCTAGGTTAGGGACAGGATATTCACCCCTCCACTTT	CSARLGTGYSPLHF
TRBD2	.	TRBJ2-2	TRBV6-5	TGTGCCAGCAGTTTTGCGGGGGAAGGCACCGGGGAGCTGTTTTTT	CASSFAGEGTGELFF
TRBD2	many	TRBJ2-3	TRBV19	TGTGCCAGTAGTCGCCTCATAGCGGGGGGCGCCGCAGATACGCAGTATTTT	CASSRLIAGGAADTQYF
.	many	TRBJ1-2	TRBV20-1	TGCAGTGCTAGAGATAACGGGGGCTACACCTTC	CSARDNGGYTF
TRBD2	.	TRBJ2-5	TRBV3-1	TGTGTCAGCAGACCAGGGACTAGCGGATTCCAAGAGACCCAGTACTTC	CVSRPGTSGFQETQYF
TRBD1	many	TRBJ2-2	TRBV24-1	TGTGCCACCAGTTGGAGTGGACAGGGAAGAGACACCGGGGAGCTGTTTTTT	CATSWSGQGRDTGELFF
.	.	TRBJ1-1	TRBV30	TGTGCCTGGAGTGTATTCGGGGGGACTGAAGCTTTCTTT	CAWSVFGGTEAFF
TRBD2	.	TRBJ2-3	TRBV7-8	TGTGCCAGCAGCTCACAGACTAGCGGGGGCATCACAGATACGCAGTATTTT	CASSSQTSGGITDTQYF
.	many	TRBJ1-1	TRBV6-1	TGTGCCAGCAGTGAACAGGTGAACACTGAAGCTTTCTTT	CASSEQVNTEAFF
.	.	TRBJ1-6	TRBV12-3/TRBV12-4	TGTGCCAGCAGCCGCGGCCTGACTTCACCCCTCCACTTT	CASSRGLTSPLHF
TRBD2	.	TRBJ2-3	TRBV20-1	TGCAGTGCCCCTCCCGGGACTAAAAACACAGATACGCAGTATTTT	CSAPPGTKNTDTQYF
.	many	TRBJ2-1	TRBV7-6	TGTGCCAGCAGCTCATTCACAGGGTCCTACAATGAGCAGTTCTTC	CASSSFTGSYNEQFF
.	few	TRBJ1-5	TRBV7-3	TGTGCCAGCAGCTCGGGTGGAGGTCAGCCCCAGCATTTT	CASSSGGGQPQHF
.	many	TRBJ1-4	TRBV2	TGTGCCAGCAGTGACACACCTGCAACTAATGAAAAACTGTTTTTT	CASSDTPATNEKLFF
.	.	TRBJ1-2	TRBV29-1	TGCAGCGTTGAATCGGGAGGGTCTGGCTACACCTTC	CSVESGGSGYTF
.	many	TRBJ1-1	TRBV28	TGTGCCAGCAGTCCCGGAGGAGGGTACACTGAAGCTTTCTTT	CASSPGGGYTEAFF
TRBD2	.	TRBJ2-7	TRBV9	TGTGCCAGCAGCAGAGGACTAGCGGGGGTCGAGCAGTACTTC	CASSRGLAGVEQYF